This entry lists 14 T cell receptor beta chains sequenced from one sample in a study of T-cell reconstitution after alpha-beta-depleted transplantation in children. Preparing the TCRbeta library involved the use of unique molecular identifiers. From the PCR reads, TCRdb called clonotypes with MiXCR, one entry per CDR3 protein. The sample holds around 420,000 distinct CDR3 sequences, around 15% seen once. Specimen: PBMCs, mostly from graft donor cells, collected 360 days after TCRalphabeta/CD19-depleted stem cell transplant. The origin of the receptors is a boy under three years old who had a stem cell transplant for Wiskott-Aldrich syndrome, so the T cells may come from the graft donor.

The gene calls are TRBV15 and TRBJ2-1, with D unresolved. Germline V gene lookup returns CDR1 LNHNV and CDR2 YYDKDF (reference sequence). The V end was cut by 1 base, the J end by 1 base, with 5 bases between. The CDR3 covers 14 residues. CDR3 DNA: TGTGCCACCAGCAGAGTACCTTCCTACAATGAGCAGTTCTTC. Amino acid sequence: CATSRVPSYNEQFF. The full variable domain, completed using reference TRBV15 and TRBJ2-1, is DAMVIQNPRYQVTQFGKPVTLSCSQTLNHNVMYWYQQKSSQAPKLLFHYYDKDFNNEADTPDNFQSRRPNTSFCFLDIRSPGLGDTAMYLCATSRVPSYNEQFFGPGTRLTVL.

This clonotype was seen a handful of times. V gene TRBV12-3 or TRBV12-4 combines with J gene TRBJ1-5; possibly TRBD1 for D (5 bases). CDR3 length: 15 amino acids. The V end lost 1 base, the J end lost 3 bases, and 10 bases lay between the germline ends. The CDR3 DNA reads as TGTGCCAGCAGTTTAGTCGCAGGGCTCAATCAGCCCCAGCATTTT. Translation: CASSLVAGLNQPQHF.

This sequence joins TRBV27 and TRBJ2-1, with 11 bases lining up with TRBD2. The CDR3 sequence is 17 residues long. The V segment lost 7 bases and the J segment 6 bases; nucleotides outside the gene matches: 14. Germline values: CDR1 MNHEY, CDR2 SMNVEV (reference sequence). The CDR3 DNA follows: TGTGCCAGCACCCTACGGGGGCTAGCGGGAGGCGTCAATGAGCAGTTCTTC. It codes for CASTLRGLAGGVNEQFF.

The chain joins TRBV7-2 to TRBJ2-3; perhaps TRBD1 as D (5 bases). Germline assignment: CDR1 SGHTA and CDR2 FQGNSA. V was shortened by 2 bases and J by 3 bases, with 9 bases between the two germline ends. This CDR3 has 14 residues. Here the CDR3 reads CASSLIQGTDTQYF. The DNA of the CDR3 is TGTGCCAGCAGCTTAATCCAGGGAACAGATACGCAGTATTTT. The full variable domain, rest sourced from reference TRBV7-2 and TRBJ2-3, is GAGVSQSPSNKVTEKGKDVELRCDPISGHTALYWYRQSLGQGLEFLIYFQGNSAPDKSGLPSDRFSAERTGGSVSTLTIQRTQQEDSAVYLCASSLIQGTDTQYFGPGTRLTVL.

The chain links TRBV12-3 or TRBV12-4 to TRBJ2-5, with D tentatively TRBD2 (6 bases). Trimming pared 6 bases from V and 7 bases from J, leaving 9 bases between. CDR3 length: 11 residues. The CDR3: CASRRRVTQYF. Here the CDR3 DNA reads TGTGCCAGCAGACGGAGGGTGACCCAGTACTTC.

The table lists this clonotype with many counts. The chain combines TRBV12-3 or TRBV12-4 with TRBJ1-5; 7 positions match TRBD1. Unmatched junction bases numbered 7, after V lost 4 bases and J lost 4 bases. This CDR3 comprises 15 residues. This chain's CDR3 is CASSSRQGGNQPQHF. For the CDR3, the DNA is TGTGCCAGCAGTTCACGACAGGGAGGTAATCAGCCCCAGCATTTT.

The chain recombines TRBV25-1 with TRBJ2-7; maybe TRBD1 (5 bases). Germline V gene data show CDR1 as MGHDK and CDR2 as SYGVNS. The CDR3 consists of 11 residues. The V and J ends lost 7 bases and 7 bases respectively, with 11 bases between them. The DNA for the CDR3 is TGTGCCAGCACCCAAGGGGCAGAGCAGTACTTC. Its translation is CASTQGAEQYF.

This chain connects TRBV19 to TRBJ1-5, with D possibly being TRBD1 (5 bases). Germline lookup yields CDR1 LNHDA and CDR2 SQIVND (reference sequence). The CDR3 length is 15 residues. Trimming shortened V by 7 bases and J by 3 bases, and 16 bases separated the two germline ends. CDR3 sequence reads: CASTRAGATNQPQHF. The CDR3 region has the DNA TGTGCCAGTACCCGGGCCGGGGCCACCAATCAGCCCCAGCATTTT.

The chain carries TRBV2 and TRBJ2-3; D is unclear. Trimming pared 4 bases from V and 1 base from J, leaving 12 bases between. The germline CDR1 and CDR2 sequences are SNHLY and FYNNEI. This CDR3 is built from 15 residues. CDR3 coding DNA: TGTGCCAGCAGTGTGGGTAGCTCCGGCACAGATACGCAGTATTTT. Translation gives CASSVGSSGTDTQYF.

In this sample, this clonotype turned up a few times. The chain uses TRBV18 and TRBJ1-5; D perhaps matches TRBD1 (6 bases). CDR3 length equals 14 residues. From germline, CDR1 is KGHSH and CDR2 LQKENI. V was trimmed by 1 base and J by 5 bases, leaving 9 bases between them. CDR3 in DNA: TGTGCCAGCTCACCACAAGGGGGGGATCAGCCCCAGCATTTT. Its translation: CASSPQGGDQPQHF.

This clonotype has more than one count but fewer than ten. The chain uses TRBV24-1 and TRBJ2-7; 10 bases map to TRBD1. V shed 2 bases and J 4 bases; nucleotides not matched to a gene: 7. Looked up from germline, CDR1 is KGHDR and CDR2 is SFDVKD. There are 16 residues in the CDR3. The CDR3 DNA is TGTGCCACCAGTGATTCCACCGGGACAGGGGCGTACGAGCAGTACTTC. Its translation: CATSDSTGTGAYEQYF.

The CDR3 sequence is CASSHTSGRSNEQFF. The CDR3 bases are TGTGCCAGCAGTCACACTAGCGGGAGGTCCAATGAGCAGTTCTTC. The gene calls are TRBV12-3 or TRBV12-4 and TRBJ2-1; TRBD2 matches at 12 bases. After removal of 5 bases from V and 6 bases from J, the junction contained 5 bases not matched to a gene. CDR3 length equals 15 residues.

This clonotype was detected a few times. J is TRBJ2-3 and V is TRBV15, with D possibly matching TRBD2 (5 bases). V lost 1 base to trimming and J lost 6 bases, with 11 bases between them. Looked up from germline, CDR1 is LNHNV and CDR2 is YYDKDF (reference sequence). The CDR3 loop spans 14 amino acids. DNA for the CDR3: TGTGCCACCAGCAGAGCGATATCGGGGGATACGCAGTATTTT. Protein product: CATSRAISGDTQYF.

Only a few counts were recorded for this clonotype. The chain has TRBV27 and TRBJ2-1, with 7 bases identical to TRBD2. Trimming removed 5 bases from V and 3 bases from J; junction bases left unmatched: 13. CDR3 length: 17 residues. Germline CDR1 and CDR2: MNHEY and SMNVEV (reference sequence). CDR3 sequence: CASSRSTGGRSYNEQFF. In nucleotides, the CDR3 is TGTGCCAGCAGTCGCAGTACGGGCGGGAGAAGCTACAATGAGCAGTTCTTC.